This T cell receptor beta chain is drawn from a study of CD8 T cells in ankylosing spondylitis. Notes on the study in general: Earlier authors reported some of these motif variants in reactive arthritis synovial fluid and blood. Blood of patients with ankylosing spondylitis appeared to be characterized by a TCR beta motif of eight highly homologous variants. Significant enrichment of disease-linked clones was reported in matched ankylosing spondylitis synovial fluid.

The CDR3 covers 16 residues. Germline lookup yields CDR1 SGHAT and CDR2 FQNNGV. V lost 1 base, J lost 0 bases, and 13 bases lay in between. Using quantitative 5'-RACE with molecular barcodes, the authors made TCR beta libraries. One entry per CDR3 protein, called by TCRdb with MiXCR from the 5' RACE reads. The sample holds 200,000 to 250,000 distinct CDR3 sequences, 6% to 8% seen once. This clonotype occurred many times. Its antigen is unidentified. The sequence was collected from a male donor with ankylosing spondylitis. What was sequenced was blood, either unsorted or a sorted T cell fraction (not recorded which). The rearrangement links TRBV11-2 to TRBJ2-7, with TRBD1 as a possible D gene (6 bases). The CDR3 DNA is TGTGCCAGCAGCTTAGCCGGACAGCTATACTCCTACGAGCAGTACTTC. Translating it yields CASSLAGQLYSYEQYF.